Below, 10 T cell receptor beta chains from the same sample are listed, as sequenced in a study of CD8+ T cells in alopecia areata. The treatment was: oral pan-JAK inhibitor, 5-10 mg twice daily. TCR sequencing used cDNA made by reverse transcription of extracted RNA. Libraries were prepared by immunoSEQ multiplex PCR; TCRdb keeps only in-frame clonotypes and omits some of them. The table has about 260,000 clones, about three fifths seen once. The sample here was CD4+ T cells sorted from blood, taken at week 52, from a patient treated with tofacitinib. These receptors were taken from a human donor with alopecia areata.

V usage is TRBV29-1 and J usage is TRBJ2-1; the match to TRBD1 covers 9 bases. V trimming: 7 bases; J trimming: 8 bases; junction bases outside the gene matches: 9. Germline V gene sequence: CDR1 SQVTM, CDR2 ANQGSEA. The CDR3 is 13 residues long. Written as DNA, the CDR3 is TGCAGCGCTTCGGGACAGGGTATCCATGAGCAGTTCTTC. Its protein is CSASGQGIHEQFF.

V gene TRBV5-4 combines with J gene TRBJ2-5; maybe TRBD1 (6 bases). The CDR3 has 15 amino acids. The V gene's germline CDR1 is SGHNT and CDR2 YYREEE (reference sequence). Trimming removed 4 bases from V and 4 bases from J, with 17 bases in between. The CDR3 nucleotides read TGTGCCAGCAGCGGCCCGGGACAAGGGGGAGAGACCCAGTACTTC. Its translation is CASSGPGQGGETQYF.

V and J are TRBV29-1 and TRBJ1-2, with unresolved D. Trimming took 3 bases from V and 4 from J, leaving 15 bases between them. The CDR3 covers 14 residues. Per germline, CDR1 SQVTM and CDR2 ANQGSEA. The CDR3 DNA follows: TGCAGCGTTGAGGATTATTGGGCGGGCTATGGCTACACCTTC. Its protein is CSVEDYWAGYGYTF.

Regarding this clone: Other nucleotide sequences in the sample specify the same CDR3. The V call is TRBV30, the J call TRBJ1-1; unclear D gene. The ends were cut back, 0 bases at V and 4 bases at J, with 9 bases in the middle. This CDR3 is built from 13 residues. CDR1 is GTSNPN, CDR2 SVGIG, per germline (reference sequence). CDR3: CAWSVRRSTEAFF. The CDR3, as DNA: TGTGCCTGGAGTGTAAGGAGGTCCACTGAAGCTTTCTTT.

This chain uses TRBV15 with TRBJ2-2, with D perhaps assigned TRBD1 or TRBD2 (6 bases each). This CDR3 region has 16 residues. The V end was cut by 1 base, the J end by 6 bases, with 15 bases between. Looked up from germline, CDR1 is LNHNV and CDR2 is YYDKDF (reference sequence). CDR3: CATSRGSRGRAGELFF. CDR3 coding DNA: TGTGCCACCAGCAGAGGTTCCCGGGGGCGAGCCGGGGAGCTGTTTTTT.

V is TRBV2 and J is TRBJ2-5, with 7 bases aligning to TRBD1. This CDR3 is built from 15 residues. V gave up 5 bases and J gave up 1 base; unmatched junction bases: 7. Germline values: CDR1 SNHLY, CDR2 FYNNEI. CDR3 sequence (DNA): TGTGCCAGCAGTCGCGACAGGGTCCCCCAAGAGACCCAGTACTTC. It encodes CASSRDRVPQETQYF.

The chain combines TRBV7-8 with TRBJ1-1; possibly TRBD1 for D (6 bases). The V gene lost 5 bases and the J gene lost 3 bases, with 10 bases spanning the gap. CDR1 is SGHVS, CDR2 FQNEAQ, per germline. The CDR3 runs 13 residues. CDR3 amino acids: CASSRGQYTEAFF. CDR3 bases: TGTGCCAGCAGCAGAGGACAGTACACTGAAGCTTTCTTT.

The V and J genes are TRBV2 and TRBJ2-5; tentatively, D is TRBD2 (5 bases). The germline V and J ends were trimmed by 4 bases and 2 bases, with 14 bases remaining between them. The germline V gene has CDR1 SNHLY and CDR2 FYNNEI. The CDR3 loop spans 15 amino acids. CDR3 protein: CASSGATTSQETQYF. As DNA, the CDR3 is TGTGCCAGCAGTGGGGCGACTACCTCACAAGAGACCCAGTACTTC.

This clone was found once. The V gene is TRBV15, the J gene TRBJ1-5, with TRBD1 matching over 12 bases. The germline V gene has CDR1 LNHNV and CDR2 YYDKDF (reference sequence). The V segment lost 5 bases and the J segment 2 bases; nucleotides outside the gene matches: 7. The CDR3 runs to 17 residues. The CDR3 reads CATSFGTGGVGNQPQHF. In DNA form, the CDR3 reads TGTGCCACCAGCTTCGGGACAGGGGGCGTTGGCAATCAGCCCCAGCATTTT.

This clone appeared a few times. The chain joins TRBV18 to TRBJ1-1; D remains unclear. Deletions cut 2 bases from V and 4 bases from J, with 5 bases between. Germline V gives CDR1 KGHSH, CDR2 LQKENI. This CDR3 spans 12 amino acids. CDR3 in amino acids: CASSPSGTEAFF. CDR3 in DNA: TGTGCCAGCTCACCATCGGGCACTGAAGCTTTCTTT.